This T cell receptor beta chain was observed in a study of blood T cell repertoires in COVID-19. At the level of the study: Specimens from acute and convalescent COVID-19 originated in the United States, Italy and Spain. From T cells, B-cell-depleted T cells, or PBMCs came the material, which was cDNA or gDNA.

In the original workflow: Reference gene primers were amplified, and this amplification served to estimate nucleated cell counts. Repertoires were generated with immunoSEQ multiplex PCR, while TCRdb's copy carries only in-frame clones and drops some. That table is the source of V, J and clone size, and D and trimming were worked out from the DNA. Among 200,000 to 250,000 clones listed, 82% were seen once. This clone was detected only a few times. The sequenced sample consisted of peripheral blood. This clonotype was obtained from an elderly woman with acute or convalescent COVID-19.

In DNA form, the CDR3 reads TGTGCCAGCAGCTTGGCCTTGAACACTGAAGCTTTCTTT. It encodes CASSLALNTEAFF. This chain links TRBV3-1 (or the pseudogene TRBV3-2) with TRBJ1-1; the D is unclear. Per germline, CDR1 LGHDT and CDR2 YNNKEL (reference sequence). The V gene lost 5 bases and the J gene lost 0 bases, with 7 bases spanning the gap. The CDR3 consists of 13 residues.